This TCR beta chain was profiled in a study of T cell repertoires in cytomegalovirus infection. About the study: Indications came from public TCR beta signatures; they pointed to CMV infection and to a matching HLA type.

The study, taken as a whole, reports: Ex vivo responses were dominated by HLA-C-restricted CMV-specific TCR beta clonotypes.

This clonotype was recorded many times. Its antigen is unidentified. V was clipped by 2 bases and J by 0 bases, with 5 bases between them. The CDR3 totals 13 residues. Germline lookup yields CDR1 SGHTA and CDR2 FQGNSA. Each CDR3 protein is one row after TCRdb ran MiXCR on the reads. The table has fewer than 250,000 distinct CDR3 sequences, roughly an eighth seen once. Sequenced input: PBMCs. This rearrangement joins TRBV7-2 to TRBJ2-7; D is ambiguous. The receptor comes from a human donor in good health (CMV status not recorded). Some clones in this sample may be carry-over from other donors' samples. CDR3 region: CASSLQNSYEQYF. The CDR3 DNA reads TGTGCCAGCAGCTTACAAAACTCCTACGAGCAGTACTTC. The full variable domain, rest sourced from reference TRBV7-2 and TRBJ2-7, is GAGVSQSPSNKVTEKGKDVELRCDPISGHTALYWYRQSLGQGLEFLIYFQGNSAPDKSGLPSDRFSAERTGGSVSTLTIQRTQQEDSAVYLCASSLQNSYEQYFGPGTRLTVT.